This TCR beta chain was profiled in a study of blood T cells in healthy people across ages (dated by TCRdb to 2013 to 2016). A note on the overall study: Template switching captured roughly one uniquely barcoded TCR beta cDNA molecule per two T cells in model experiments. To track age-related changes in TCR beta repertoire diversity, the study relied on deep sequencing normalized with unique cDNA molecular identifiers. The donors were divided into four age groups: young (average around 17 years), middle-aged (approximately 39), aged (about 61) and long-lived (nearly 85). For two donors (one aged 18 to 29 and one aged 80 or older), the study analyzed two additional independent replicas of 1 million unique cDNA reads from the same blood draw. To avoid experimental bias, donors of different ages were randomly spread across the sequencing lanes. What the authors observed across the whole study: Donor CMV infection status was unknown, potentially confounding age-related changes in expanded clonotypes. As age increased, observed TCR beta diversity per million T cells dropped in a roughly linear way, and a significant reduction was already evident by age roughly 36. There was a strong correlation between observed TCR beta diversity and the percentage of naive T cells measured by flow cytometry. Because profiling used bulk unsorted PBMCs, naive and antigen-experienced compartments could not be compared conclusively. Estimates of total diversity based on one million sequenced T cells were considered lower bounds and underestimates. Compared with the aged group, the long-lived group had more naive CD4+ T cells, fewer expanded clones and increased TCR diversity, suggesting age selection.

The table lists this clonotype with a few counts. What this receptor recognizes is not known. Base qualities are missing; no much larger clone stands one base away. Receptors were amplified or captured by 5' RACE. A second about 7 to 12 cycle PCR used a sample-barcoded 5' primer and a J-beta primer mix. A unique molecular identifier was introduced onto each TCR beta cDNA molecule by a template-switch 5' adaptor carrying 12 random nucleotides. At least 3 million CDR3-containing paired-end reads were obtained from each sample. The Mint cDNA synthesis kit, primed by a TRBC-specific oligonucleotide, was used to synthesize first-strand cDNA from all RNA. Following uracil-DNA glycosylase treatment, a first 18-cycle PCR with universal primers M1SS and BC2_uni_R was performed on all cDNA. The study's own analysis went as follows. Each sample was normalized by randomly selecting 1 million high-quality reads, each carrying a distinct molecular identifier. Instead of being binned into consensus sequences, reads with shared molecular identifiers were discarded. MiTCR, set to a Q25 quality threshold and the strictest error-elimination algorithm, was used for CDR3 identification, clonotype clustering and error correction. A nonparametric unseen species model with Euler transformation was used to estimate a lower bound on total TCR beta diversity. Through fastp at Q25 and MiXCR, TCRdb rebuilt clones from the public reads, retaining in-frame beta chains. Every entry covers one CDR3 protein and lists the most common genes and DNA from its rows. The V and J calls shown here were made by TCRdb, not taken from the authors' results. This sample holds roughly 1.9 million distinct CDR3 sequences; roughly two fifths were observed only once. The ten largest make up under 25% of the sample.

The donors were 40 or so Caucasian individuals from Russia, aged 6 to 90 years, who were systemically healthy. Each donor gave 8 to 10 milliliters of peripheral blood, collected into EDTA-treated Vacutainer tubes. Ficoll-Paque density-gradient centrifugation was used to isolate PBMCs, with at least 7 million per sample. Total RNA was extracted from PBMCs with Trizol reagent, with at least 5.5 micrograms obtained per sample. Naive CD45RAhigh/CD27high T cell percentages were measured by flow cytometry on a PBMC aliquot from every donor. The TCR comes from a human donor in good health. The specimen sequenced was blood.

The CDR3 region reads CASSQDIGTGTYEQYF. The bases are TGTGCCAGCAGCCAAGATATCGGGACAGGGACCTACGAGCAGTACTTC. The sequence joins TRBV4-2 to TRBJ2-7; TRBD1 fits 9 bases in the junction. The junction shows trimming of 0 bases on V and 2 bases on J, and the gene matches do not reach 5 bases of it. The CDR3 numbers 16 residues from cysteine through phenylalanine. Left in the record is the CDR3 DNA by itself, 48 bases read in frame from the first base. CDR1 and CDR2 are drawn from the germline V gene: LGHNA, YNFKEQ.